These T cell receptor beta chains were read from a single sample in a study of cytotoxic CD8 clonotypes in ibrutinib-treated CLL. The assay was immunoSEQ multiplex PCR, and TCRdb's table has in-frame clones only and misses some. The sample holds under 150,000 clones; roughly 80% are singletons and the top ten take 3.3%. The sample consisted of PBMCs, taken after 24 months of ibrutinib treatment. The receptor set was obtained from a human donor with chronic lymphocytic leukemia. The CDR3 runs from the conserved cysteine through the conserved F or W. The D gene is left open where the match is weak. Some rows mark clone size as missing; the rest say once, few, many or name a class of expanded clone.

d_call clone_size j_call v_call cdr3_aa cdr3_nt
NA NA TRBJ2-2 TRBV25-1 CATRDDGELFF TGTGCCACCCGGGACGACGGGGAGCTGTTTTTT
TRBD2 NA TRBJ2-7 TRBV6-6 CASCRGGGYEQYF TGTGCCAGTTGTCGGGGGGGCGGATACGAGCAGTACTTC
TRBD2 NA TRBJ2-1 TRBV7-8 CASRGGGAPDEQFF TGTGCCAGCAGGGGCGGGGGGGCCCCCGATGAGCAGTTCTTC
TRBD1 NA TRBJ1-2 TRBV28 CASTLVGTGGQEGGYTF TGTGCCAGCACCCTGGTTGGGACAGGGGGCCAGGAGGGTGGCTACACCTTC
TRBD1 NA TRBJ2-2 TRBV7-3 CASSGRGLDNTGELFF TGTGCCAGCAGCGGTAGGGGGCTAGATAACACCGGGGAGCTGTTTTTT
TRBD1 NA TRBJ2-2 TRBV18 CASSQGQEGRTGELFF TGTGCCAGCTCACAAGGACAGGAAGGGCGTACCGGGGAGCTGTTTTTT
NA NA TRBJ2-7 TRBV10-3 CATTQGLTYEQYF TGTGCCACGACACAGGGACTGACCTACGAGCAGTACTTC
NA NA TRBJ1-2 TRBV11-1 CASSPTAVYGYTF TGTGCCAGCAGCCCCACTGCCGTCTATGGCTACACCTTC
NA NA TRBJ1-6 TRBV19 CASSMGGAVNSPLHF TGTGCCAGTAGTATGGGAGGGGCCGTAAATTCACCCCTCCACTTT
NA NA TRBJ2-7 TRBV30 CAWRVGHYEQYF TGTGCCTGGAGGGTCGGACACTACGAGCAGTACTTC
NA NA TRBJ2-7 TRBV11-3 CASSPRGASSYEQYF TGTGCCAGCAGCCCCCGTGGCGCGAGCTCCTACGAGCAGTACTTC
TRBD1 once TRBJ1-2 TRBV25-1 CASRPQGAHYGYTF TGTGCCAGCAGGCCACAGGGGGCCCATTATGGCTACACCTTC
TRBD1 NA TRBJ1-5 TRBV19 CASRDRSSNQPQHF TGTGCCAGTCGGGACAGGTCTAGCAATCAGCCCCAGCATTTT
NA NA TRBJ1-3 TRBV5-1 CASSLVTGSGNTIYF TGCGCCAGCAGCTTGGTGACAGGTTCTGGAAACACCATATATTTT
TRBD2 NA TRBJ2-3 TRBV15 CATRGLAGNTDTQYF TGTGCCACCAGGGGGCTAGCGGGGAATACAGATACGCAGTATTTT
TRBD1 NA TRBJ1-1 TRBV29-1 CSVLERTGPMNTEAFF TGCAGCGTTCTTGAAAGGACAGGGCCCATGAACACTGAAGCTTTCTTT
TRBD1 NA TRBJ1-2 TRBV19 CASSIAHRTTGSGYTF TGTGCCAGTAGTATAGCCCACCGGACGACAGGGAGTGGCTACACCTTC
TRBD1 NA TRBJ1-4 TRBV7-8 CASSLGGTGGRKLFF TGTGCCAGCAGCTTAGGTGGGACAGGGGGCAGAAAACTGTTTTTT
NA NA TRBJ2-2 TRBV9 CASSVSGASDGELFF TGTGCCAGCAGCGTTTCAGGGGCCTCTGACGGGGAGCTGTTTTTT
NA NA TRBJ1-3 TRBV13 CASGTLEGNTIYF TGTGCCAGCGGAACCCTCGAGGGAAACACCATATATTTT
NA NA TRBJ1-5 TRBV7-9 CASSSHRDTAWHF TGTGCCAGCAGCTCCCACCGGGACACGGCGTGGCATTTT
TRBD1 NA TRBJ2-7 TRBV6-6 CASTKRGLGYEQYF TGTGCCAGCACTAAGAGGGGGCTGGGCTACGAGCAGTACTTC
NA once TRBJ1-1 TRBV15 CATSRGYEENTEAFF TGTGCCACCAGCAGAGGTTATGAGGAAAACACTGAAGCTTTCTTT
NA NA TRBJ2-1 TRBV19 CASSRVGSYNEQFF TGTGCCAGTAGTCGTGTTGGTTCCTACAATGAGCAGTTCTTC
NA NA TRBJ1-3 TRBV28 CASSLSGGGNTIYF TGTGCCAGCAGTTTATCCGGGGGAGGAAACACCATATATTTT
NA NA TRBJ2-3 TRBV5-1 CASSGGLPTDTQYF TGCGCCAGCAGCGGAGGACTACCCACAGATACGCAGTATTTT
TRBD1 NA TRBJ1-3 TRBV18 CASSLGTVSGNTIYF TGTGCCAGCTCACTGGGGACAGTCTCTGGAAACACCATATATTTT
NA NA TRBJ1-6 TRBV28 CASSFMVRGGSPLHF TGTGCCAGCAGTTTTATGGTCAGGGGCGGTTCACCCCTCCACTTT